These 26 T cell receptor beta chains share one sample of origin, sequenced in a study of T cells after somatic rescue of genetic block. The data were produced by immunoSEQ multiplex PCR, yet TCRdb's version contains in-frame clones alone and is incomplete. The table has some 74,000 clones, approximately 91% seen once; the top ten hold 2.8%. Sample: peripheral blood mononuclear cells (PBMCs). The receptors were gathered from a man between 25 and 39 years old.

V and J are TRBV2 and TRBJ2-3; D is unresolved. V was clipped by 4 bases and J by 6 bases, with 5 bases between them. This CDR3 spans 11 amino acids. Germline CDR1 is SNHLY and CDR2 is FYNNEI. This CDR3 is CASSVRDTQYF. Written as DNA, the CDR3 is TGTGCCAGCAGTGTACGGGATACGCAGTATTTT.

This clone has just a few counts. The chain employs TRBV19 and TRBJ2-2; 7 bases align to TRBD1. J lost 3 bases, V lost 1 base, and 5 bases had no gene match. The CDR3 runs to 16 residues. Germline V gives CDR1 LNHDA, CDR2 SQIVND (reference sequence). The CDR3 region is CASSIVGQPDTGELFF. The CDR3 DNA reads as TGTGCCAGTAGTATAGTGGGACAGCCCGACACCGGGGAGCTGTTTTTT.

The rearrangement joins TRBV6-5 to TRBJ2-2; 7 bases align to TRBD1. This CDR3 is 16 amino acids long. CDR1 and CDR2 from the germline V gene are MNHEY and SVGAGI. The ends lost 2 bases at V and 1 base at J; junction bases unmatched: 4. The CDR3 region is CASSYRDRVNTGELFF. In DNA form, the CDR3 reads TGTGCCAGCAGTTACCGGGACAGAGTGAACACCGGGGAGCTGTTTTTT.

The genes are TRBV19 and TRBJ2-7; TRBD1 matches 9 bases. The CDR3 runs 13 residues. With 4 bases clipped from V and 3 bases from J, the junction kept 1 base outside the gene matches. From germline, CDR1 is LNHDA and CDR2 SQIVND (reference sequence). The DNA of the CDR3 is TGTGCCAGTAGTACGGACAGGGGCTACGAGCAGTACTTC. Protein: CASSTDRGYEQYF.

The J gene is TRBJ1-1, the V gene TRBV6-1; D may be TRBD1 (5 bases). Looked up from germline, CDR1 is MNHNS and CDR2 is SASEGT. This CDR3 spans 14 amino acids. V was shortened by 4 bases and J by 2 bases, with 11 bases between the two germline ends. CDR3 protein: CASSAWTKNTEAFF. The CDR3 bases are TGTGCCAGCAGTGCCTGGACAAAAAACACTGAAGCTTTCTTT.

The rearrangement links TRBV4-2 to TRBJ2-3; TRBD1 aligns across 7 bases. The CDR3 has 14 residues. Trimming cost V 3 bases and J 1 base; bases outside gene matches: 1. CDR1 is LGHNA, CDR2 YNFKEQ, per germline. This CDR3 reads CASSQTGRTDTQYF. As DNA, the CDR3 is TGTGCCAGCAGCCAGACAGGGCGCACAGATACGCAGTATTTT.

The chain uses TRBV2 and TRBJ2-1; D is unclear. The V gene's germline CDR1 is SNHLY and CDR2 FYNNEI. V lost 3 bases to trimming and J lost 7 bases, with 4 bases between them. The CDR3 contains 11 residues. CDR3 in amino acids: CASSEGNEQFF. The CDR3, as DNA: TGTGCCAGCAGTGAGGGTAATGAGCAGTTCTTC.

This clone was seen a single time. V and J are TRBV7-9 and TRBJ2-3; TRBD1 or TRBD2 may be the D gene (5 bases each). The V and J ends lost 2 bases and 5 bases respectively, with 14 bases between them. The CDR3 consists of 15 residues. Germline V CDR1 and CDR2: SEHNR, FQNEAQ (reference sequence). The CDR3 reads CASSLFQGALDTQYF. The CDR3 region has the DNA TGTGCCAGCAGCTTATTTCAGGGAGCTTTAGATACGCAGTATTTT.

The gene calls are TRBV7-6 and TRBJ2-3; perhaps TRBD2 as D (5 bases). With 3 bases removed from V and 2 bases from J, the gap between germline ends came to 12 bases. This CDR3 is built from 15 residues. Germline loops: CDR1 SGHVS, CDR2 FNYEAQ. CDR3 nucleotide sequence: TGTGCCAGCAGCTTTGGAGCACGGGACACAGATACGCAGTATTTT. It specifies CASSFGARDTDTQYF.

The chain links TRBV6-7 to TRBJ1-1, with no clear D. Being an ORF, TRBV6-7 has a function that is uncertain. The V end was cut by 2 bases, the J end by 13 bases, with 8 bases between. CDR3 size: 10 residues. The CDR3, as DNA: TGTGCCAGCAGTTACGGCCGGGATTTCTTT. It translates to CASSYGRDFF.

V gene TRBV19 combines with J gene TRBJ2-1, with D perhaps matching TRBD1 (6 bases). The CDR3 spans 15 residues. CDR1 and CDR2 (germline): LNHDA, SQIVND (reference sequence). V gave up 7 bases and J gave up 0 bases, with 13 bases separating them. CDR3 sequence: CASIPEGHSYNEQFF. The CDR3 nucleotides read TGTGCCAGTATCCCTGAGGGACACTCCTACAATGAGCAGTTCTTC.

The CDR3 here is CASSKNRGTEAFF. The CDR3 nucleotides read TGTGCCAGTAGTAAGAACAGGGGAACTGAAGCTTTCTTT. This sequence joins TRBV19 and TRBJ1-1; 7 bases align to TRBD1. This CDR3 contains 13 residues. CDR1 and CDR2 from the germline V gene are LNHDA and SQIVND (reference sequence). With V trimmed by 4 bases and J by 5 bases, 4 bases remained unmatched. The full variable domain, with the rest looked up from reference TRBV19 and TRBJ1-1, is DGGITQSPKYLFRKEGQNVTLSCEQNLNHDAMYWYRQDPGQGLRLIYYSQIVNDFQKGDIAEGYSVSREKKESFPLTVTSAQKNPTAFYLCASSKNRGTEAFFGQGTRLTVV.

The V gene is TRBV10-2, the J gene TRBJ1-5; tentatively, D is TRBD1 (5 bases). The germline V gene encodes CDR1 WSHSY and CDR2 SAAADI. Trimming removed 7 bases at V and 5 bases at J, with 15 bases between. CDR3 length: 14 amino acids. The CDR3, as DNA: TGCGCCAGCAAGAGGGGAGAGGGCTATCAGCCCCAGCATTTT. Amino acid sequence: CASKRGEGYQPQHF.

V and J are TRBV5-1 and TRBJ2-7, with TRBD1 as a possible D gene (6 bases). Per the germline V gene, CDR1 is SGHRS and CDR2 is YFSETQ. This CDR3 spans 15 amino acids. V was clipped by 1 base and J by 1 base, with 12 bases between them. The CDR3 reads CASSLIPGESYEQYF. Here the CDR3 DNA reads TGCGCCAGCAGCTTGATTCCAGGGGAATCCTACGAGCAGTACTTC.

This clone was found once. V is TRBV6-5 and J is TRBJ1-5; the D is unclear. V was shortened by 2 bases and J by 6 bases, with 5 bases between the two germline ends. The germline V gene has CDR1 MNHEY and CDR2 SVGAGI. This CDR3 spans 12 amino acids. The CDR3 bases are TGTGCCAGCAGTTACCCCGGTCAGCCCCAGCATTTT. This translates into CASSYPGQPQHF.

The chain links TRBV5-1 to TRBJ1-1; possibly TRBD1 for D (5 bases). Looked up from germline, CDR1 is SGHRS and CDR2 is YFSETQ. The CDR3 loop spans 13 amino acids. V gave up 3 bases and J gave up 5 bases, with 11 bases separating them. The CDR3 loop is CASSWGPNTEAFF. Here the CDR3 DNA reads TGCGCCAGCAGCTGGGGCCCCAATACTGAAGCTTTCTTT.

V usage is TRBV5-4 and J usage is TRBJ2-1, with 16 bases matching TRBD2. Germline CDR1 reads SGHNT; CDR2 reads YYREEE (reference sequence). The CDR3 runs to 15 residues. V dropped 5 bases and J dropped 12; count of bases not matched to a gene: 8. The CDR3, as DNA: TGTGCCAGCAGAGCCGGGACTAGCGGGGGGGCTTCGCAGTTCTTC. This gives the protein CASRAGTSGGASQFF.

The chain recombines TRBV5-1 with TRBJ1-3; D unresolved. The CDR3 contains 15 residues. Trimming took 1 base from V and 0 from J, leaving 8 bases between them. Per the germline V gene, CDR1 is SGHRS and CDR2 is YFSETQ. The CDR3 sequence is CASSLSQSSGNTIYF. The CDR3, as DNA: TGCGCCAGCAGCTTGAGTCAGTCCTCTGGAAACACCATATATTTT.

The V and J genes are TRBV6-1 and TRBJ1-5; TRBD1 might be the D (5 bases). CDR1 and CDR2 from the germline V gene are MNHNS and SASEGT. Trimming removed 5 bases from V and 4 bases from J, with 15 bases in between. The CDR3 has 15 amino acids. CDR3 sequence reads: CASSPQGLQNQPQHF. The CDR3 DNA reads TGTGCCAGCAGTCCCCAGGGACTCCAAAATCAGCCCCAGCATTTT.

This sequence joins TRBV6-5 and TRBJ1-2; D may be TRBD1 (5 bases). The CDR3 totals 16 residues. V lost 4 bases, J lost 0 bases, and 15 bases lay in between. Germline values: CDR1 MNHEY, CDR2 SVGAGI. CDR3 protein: CASSSPRGGANYGYTF. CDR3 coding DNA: TGTGCCAGCAGTTCCCCTCGGGGGGGAGCTAACTATGGCTACACCTTC.

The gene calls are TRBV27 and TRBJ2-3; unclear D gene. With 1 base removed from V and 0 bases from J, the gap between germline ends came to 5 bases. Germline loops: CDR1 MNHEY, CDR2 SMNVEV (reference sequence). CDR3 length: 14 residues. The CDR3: CASSLLGSTDTQYF. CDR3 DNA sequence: TGTGCCAGCAGTTTATTAGGCAGCACAGATACGCAGTATTTT.

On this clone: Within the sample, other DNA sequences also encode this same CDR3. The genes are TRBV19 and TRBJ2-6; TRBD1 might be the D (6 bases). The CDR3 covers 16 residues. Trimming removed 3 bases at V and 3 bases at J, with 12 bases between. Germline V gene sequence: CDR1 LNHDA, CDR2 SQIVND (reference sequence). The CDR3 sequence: CASSISQGRGANVLTF. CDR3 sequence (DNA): TGTGCCAGTAGTATTTCACAGGGTCGTGGGGCCAACGTCCTGACTTTC.

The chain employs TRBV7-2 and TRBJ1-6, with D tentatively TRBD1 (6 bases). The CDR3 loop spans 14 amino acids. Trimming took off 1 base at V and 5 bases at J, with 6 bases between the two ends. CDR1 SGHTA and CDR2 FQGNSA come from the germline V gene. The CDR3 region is CASSLGTDNSPLHF. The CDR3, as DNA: TGTGCCAGCAGCTTAGGGACAGATAATTCACCCCTCCACTTT.

DNA for the CDR3: TGTGCCAGCTCACCACCTGCGGGGGGGGACCACACAGATACGCAGTATTTT. Protein product: CASSPPAGGDHTDTQYF. The chain uses TRBV18 and TRBJ2-3, with 9 bases that match TRBD2. This CDR3 has 17 amino acids. CDR1 and CDR2 (germline): KGHSH, LQKENI. The V gene end was trimmed by 0 bases and the J gene end by 2 bases; junction bases not matched to a gene: 6. Together with reference TRBV18 and TRBJ2-3, the CDR3 gives the full variable domain: NAGVMQNPRHLVRRRGQEARLRCSPMKGHSHVYWYRQLPEEGLKFMVYLQKENIIDESGMPKERFSAEFPKEGPSILRIQQVVRGDSAAYFCASSPPAGGDHTDTQYFGPGTRLTVL.

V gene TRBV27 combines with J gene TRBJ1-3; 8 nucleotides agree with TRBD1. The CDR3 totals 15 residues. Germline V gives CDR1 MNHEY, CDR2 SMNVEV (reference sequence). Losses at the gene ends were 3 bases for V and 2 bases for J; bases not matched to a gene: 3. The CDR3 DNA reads TGTGCCAGCAGTTTGGACAGGGCCCCTGGAAACACCATATATTTT. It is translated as CASSLDRAPGNTIYF.

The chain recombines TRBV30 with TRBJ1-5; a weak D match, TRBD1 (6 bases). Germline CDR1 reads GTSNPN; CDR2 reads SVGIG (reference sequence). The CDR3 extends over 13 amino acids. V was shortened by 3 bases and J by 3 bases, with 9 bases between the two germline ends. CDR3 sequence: CAWRTGPNQPQHF. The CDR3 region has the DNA TGTGCCTGGAGGACAGGACCCAATCAGCCCCAGCATTTT.